This TCR beta chain originates from a study of blood T cell repertoires in COVID-19. The protocol was immunoSEQ multiplex PCR, while the TCRdb copy is restricted to in-frame clones and leaves out a portion. This sample has 85,000 to 100,000 clones; about four fifths occur once, and the top ten carry 4% to 5.5%. Sequencing input: peripheral blood. This receptor was taken from an elderly man with COVID-19, enrolled during active disease.

The CDR3, as DNA: TGCGCCAGCAGCTTACTAGCGGGGGGCCAAGGGGGGAACACAGATACGCAGTATTTT. This codes for CASSLLAGGQGGNTDTQYF. The chain has TRBV5-1 and TRBJ2-3; 12 bases fit TRBD2. The CDR3 consists of 19 residues. V lost 2 bases to trimming and J lost 2 bases; unmatched junction nucleotides: 12. Germline assignment: CDR1 SGHRS and CDR2 YFSETQ.